This T cell receptor (beta chain) was obtained from a study of shared clonotypes between healthy human individuals. Germline V CDR1 and CDR2: LNHDA, SQIVND (reference sequence). V was clipped by 6 bases and J by 2 bases, with 15 bases between them. CDR3 length: 15 amino acids. Data came from immunoSEQ multiplex PCR; TCRdb stores just in-frame clones and leaves some out. The data show fewer than 850,000 clones, with approximately 75% seen just once and approximately 1.8% held by the top ten. Material for sequencing was memory CD4+ T cells sorted from blood. As for subset: CD45RA-negative fraction. The TCR was taken from a woman under 40 in good health. The rearrangement links TRBV19 to TRBJ2-3; a possible D gene is TRBD2 (5 bases). In DNA form, the CDR3 reads TGTGCCAGTAGGCATAGAGGGTTCGACACAGATACGCAGTATTTT. Amino acids: CASRHRGFDTDTQYF. Drawing the rest from reference TRBV19 and TRBJ2-3, the complete variable domain is DGGITQSPKYLFRKEGQNVTLSCEQNLNHDAMYWYRQDPGQGLRLIYYSQIVNDFQKGDIAEGYSVSREKKESFPLTVTSAQKNPTAFYLCASRHRGFDTDTQYFGPGTRLTVL.